This entry lists 3 T cell receptor beta chains sequenced from one sample in a study of beta chain features in type 1 diabetes. Expressed TCRB transcripts got sequenced, as all isolated RNA was reverse transcribed. Some clones are missing from TCRdb's copy, which holds only in-frame ones; the method was immunoSEQ multiplex PCR. The profile shows hundreds of thousands of clones, about 32% of them singletons. Sequenced sample: naive CD4+ T cells from blood. The receptors were sampled from a young man in good health.

This chain connects TRBV28 to TRBJ2-5; 9 bases are shared with TRBD1. The junction had 9 bases not matched to a gene; V was cut back by 6 bases and J by 4 bases. Per germline, CDR1 MDHEN and CDR2 SYDVKM. The CDR3 has 15 amino acids. The CDR3 region is CASRPTGTGRETQYF. CDR3 DNA: TGTGCCAGCAGACCGACGGGGACAGGGCGAGAGACCCAGTACTTC.

The V and J genes are TRBV25-1 and TRBJ2-1; the match to TRBD1 covers 9 bases. The CDR3 spans 15 residues. The junction had 4 bases not matched to a gene; V was cut back by 5 bases and J by 2 bases. Germline assignment: CDR1 MGHDK and CDR2 SYGVNS. CDR3 amino acids: CASSNRDRAYNEQFF. CDR3 coding DNA: TGTGCCAGCAGTAACCGGGACAGGGCCTACAATGAGCAGTTCTTC.

This chain connects TRBV7-2 to TRBJ2-5, with TRBD2 as a possible D gene (6 bases). Germline V CDR1 and CDR2: SGHTA, FQGNSA. Between the trimmed V and J ends, which lost 4 bases and 3 bases, there was a span of 12 bases. The CDR3 totals 14 residues. CDR3 DNA: TGTGCCAGCAGCTGGTCGGGGGTAGAAGAGACCCAGTACTTC. Protein sequence: CASSWSGVEETQYF.